Below, one TCR beta chain is given with its context. No conserved phenylalanine or tryptophan is present at the end of the CDR3, so a read error is the likely explanation. Next came a second PCR, run for about 6 to 12 cycles, which used a sample-barcoded 5' primer along with a J-beta primer mix. TCRdb passed the 5' RACE reads through MiXCR, listing each CDR3 protein once. This sample has approximately 780,000 distinct CDR3 sequences, with about a quarter found just once. This entry belongs to a study of blood T cells in healthy people across ages. Each donor's blood draw was approximately 10 milliliters of peripheral blood. Trimming took off 5 bases at V and 5 bases at J, with 8 bases between the two ends. Germline CDR1 and CDR2: DFQATT and SNEGSKA (reference sequence). CDR3 length: 11 amino acids. These data also formed part of another study, on T cells of mothers and their children.

Sequencing was carried out using blood. This clonotype was obtained from a boy younger than 18 in good health. The chain uses TRBV20-1 and TRBJ2-3; no clear D gene. As DNA, the CDR3 is TGCAGTGCTTCCCGACGAGATACGCAGTATCTT. It codes for CSASRRDTQYL.